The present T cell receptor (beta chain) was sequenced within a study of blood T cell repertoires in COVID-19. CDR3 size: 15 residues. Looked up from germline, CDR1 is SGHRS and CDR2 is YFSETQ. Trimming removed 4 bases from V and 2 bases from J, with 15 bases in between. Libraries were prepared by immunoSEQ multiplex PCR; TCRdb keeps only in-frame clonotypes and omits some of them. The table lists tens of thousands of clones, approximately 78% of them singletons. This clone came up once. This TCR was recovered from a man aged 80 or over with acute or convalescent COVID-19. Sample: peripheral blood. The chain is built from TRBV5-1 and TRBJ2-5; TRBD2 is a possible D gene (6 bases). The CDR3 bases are TGCGCCAGCAGCGTCAGGGCGGGAATACAAGAGACCCAGTACTTC. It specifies CASSVRAGIQETQYF.